Shown below are 10 T cell receptor beta chains from a single sample sequenced in a study of blood T cells in healthy people across ages. The authors ran a second PCR of roughly 6 to 12 cycles using a sample-barcoded 5' primer and a J-beta primer mix. In TCRdb, the 5' RACE reads were re-called with MiXCR into one record per CDR3 protein. Among hundreds of thousands of distinct CDR3 sequences listed, around 34% were seen once. The sample comprised blood. The receptor set was obtained from a young man in good health.

This clonotype was seen only a few times. The chain uses TRBV25-1 and TRBJ1-1, with a weak D call TRBD1 (5 bases). Deletions cut 3 bases from V and 2 bases from J, with 10 bases between. Germline CDR1 is MGHDK and CDR2 is SYGVNS. This CDR3 is 14 amino acids long. CDR3 residues: CASSEQGVNTEAFF. In DNA form, the CDR3 reads TGTGCCAGCAGTGAGCAGGGCGTAAACACTGAAGCTTTCTTT.

There are a few counts of this clonotype. The chain couples TRBV21-1 to TRBJ2-7; the D call in the table, TRBD1, was not verified against the DNA. TRBV21-1 is designated a pseudogene. The CDR3 loop spans 17 amino acids. The CDR3 sequence: CASSNVTGDPRAYEQYF. CDR3 nucleotides: TGTGCCAGCAGCAACGTCACAGGGGACCCTAGGGCCTACGAGCAGTACTTC.

This clonotype has a handful of counts. V usage is TRBV9 and J usage is TRBJ2-5; no clear D gene. Germline V CDR1 and CDR2: SGDLS, YYNGEE. The V gene lost 1 base and the J gene lost 1 base, with 11 bases spanning the gap. The CDR3 contains 15 residues. Here the CDR3 reads CASSVYRRTQETQYF. For the CDR3, the DNA is TGTGCCAGCAGCGTATATAGACGGACCCAAGAGACCCAGTACTTC.

This clonotype was seen repeatedly, ten times or more. This sequence joins TRBV20-1 and TRBJ2-7; D ambiguous. CDR3 size: 14 residues. V was trimmed by 6 bases and J by 0 bases, leaving 15 bases between them. Germline V gene lookup returns CDR1 DFQATT and CDR2 SNEGSKA (reference sequence). The CDR3 DNA follows: TGCAGTGCGGCGAGACGACGGACCTCCTACGAGCAGTACTTC. It is translated as CSAARRRTSYEQYF.

This clonotype was seen only a few times. The CDR3, as DNA: TGTGCCAGCAGTTACTCGTGGGGTAACACTGAAGCTTTCTTT. Its translation: CASSYSWGNTEAFF. This chain connects TRBV6-2 or TRBV6-3 to TRBJ1-1; D is unresolved. Germline V lookup: CDR1 MNHEY, CDR2 SVGEGT. The CDR3 has 14 residues. Trimming removed 0 bases from V and 2 bases from J, with 7 bases in between.

The V and J genes are TRBV7-2 and TRBJ2-3, with D possibly being TRBD1 or TRBD2 (7 bases each). V lost 6 bases to trimming and J lost 1 base, with 14 bases between them. This CDR3 region has 15 residues. Germline V gene data show CDR1 as SGHTA and CDR2 as FQGNSA. In DNA, the CDR3 is TGTGCCAGCAGGCCAGGGGGGGGCGGCACAGATACGCAGTATTTT. Translating gives CASRPGGGGTDTQYF.

With regard to this clonotype: A read error may explain this, as a much larger clone is one base away. The chain links TRBV5-1 to TRBJ2-1; no definite D call. The CDR3 covers 12 residues. In germline, CDR1 is SGHRS, CDR2 YFSETQ. The CDR3 spells CANSPPPSEQFF. The DNA of the CDR3 is TGCGCCAACAGCCCCCCGCCGAGTGAGCAGTTCTTC.

The V gene is TRBV12-3 or TRBV12-4, the J gene TRBJ2-7; D tentatively reads TRBD1 or TRBD2 (5 bases each). Between the trimmed V and J ends, which lost 8 bases and 1 base, there was a span of 21 bases. The CDR3 sequence is 16 residues long. DNA of the CDR3: TGTGCCAGCGAAAAGAGGGGTTTTGTTAGTTCCTACGAGCAGTACTTC. Translation: CASEKRGFVSSYEQYF.

This clonotype was detected ten times or more. The chain carries TRBV12-3 or TRBV12-4 and TRBJ2-3, with 8 positions matching TRBD2. The V and J ends lost 3 bases and 4 bases, in that order; junction bases with no gene match: 9. The CDR3 totals 16 residues. This CDR3 is CASSLTGGGRADTQYF. CDR3 bases: TGTGCCAGCAGTTTGACTGGCGGGGGGAGGGCAGATACGCAGTATTTT.

The V gene is TRBV9, the J gene TRBJ2-3; D tentatively fits TRBD1 or TRBD2 (8 bases each). The germline CDR1 and CDR2 sequences are SGDLS and YYNGEE. This CDR3 spans 16 amino acids. Trimming took 4 bases from V and 3 from J, leaving 18 bases between them. CDR3 protein: CASSSDRAGGTDTQYF. In nucleotides, the CDR3 is TGTGCCAGCAGCTCGGACAGGGCGGGAGGTACAGATACGCAGTATTTT. Together with reference TRBV9 and TRBJ2-3, the CDR3 gives the full variable domain: DSGVTQTPKHLITATGQRVTLRCSPRSGDLSVYWYQQSLDQGLQFLIQYYNGEERAKGNILERFSAQQFPDLHSELNLSSLELGDSALYFCASSSDRAGGTDTQYFGPGTRLTVL.